Presented here are 9 T cell receptor beta chains from one specimen sequenced in a study of T-cell reconstitution after alpha-beta-depleted transplantation in children. TCRbeta library construction was performed incorporating unique molecular identifiers. TCRdb called the PCR reads again in MiXCR, with one record for every CDR3 protein. This table has fewer than 350,000 distinct CDR3 sequences, 10% appearing once. Sequenced material: PBMCs, taken before TCRalphabeta/CD19-depleted stem cell transplant. All receptors derive from a boy less than two years old with acute myeloid leukemia, due to receive a stem cell transplant.

In this sample, this clonotype turned up many times. The rearrangement uses TRBV28 and TRBJ1-2; D remains unclear. The CDR3 has 10 residues. Germline V gene lookup returns CDR1 MDHEN and CDR2 SYDVKM. The V end was cut by 10 bases, the J end by 8 bases, with 11 bases between. The CDR3 coding sequence is TGTGCCAACCCAGCGGGCGGCTACACCTTC. Protein: CANPAGGYTF.

This clonotype was observed many times. This could be a read error, since a much larger clone is one nucleotide away. The chain employs TRBV5-1 and TRBJ1-4; D gene unclear. Germline CDR1 and CDR2: SGHRS and YFSETQ. Trimming left V 2 bases short and J 0 bases short, with 5 bases between. This CDR3 contains 14 residues. The CDR3 DNA reads TGCGCCAGCAGCTTCCAGTCAACTAATGAAAAACTGTTTTTT. It translates to CASSFQSTNEKLFF.

This clonotype showed up just a few times. The chain combines TRBV12-3 or TRBV12-4 with TRBJ1-5; 7 bases map to TRBD1. V shed 2 bases, J shed 4 bases, and the junction held 11 bases outside the gene matches. The CDR3 covers 17 residues. The CDR3 DNA reads TGTGCCAGCAGTTTAAATAGGGGGCCAGGGGAAAATCAGCCCCAGCATTTT. It translates to CASSLNRGPGENQPQHF.

This clonotype has a count of ten or more. The chain is built from TRBV12-3 or TRBV12-4 and TRBJ2-5; no clear D gene. This CDR3 is built from 12 residues. The ends were cut back, 3 bases at V and 4 bases at J, with 6 bases in the middle. As DNA, the CDR3 is TGTGCCAGCAGTTTCGTGGGAGAGACCCAGTACTTC. This translates into CASSFVGETQYF.

This clonotype was detected many times. J is TRBJ2-2 and V is TRBV7-9, with D unclear. Per the germline V gene, CDR1 is SEHNR and CDR2 is FQNEAQ (reference sequence). The V end lost 11 bases, the J end lost 5 bases, and 6 bases lay between the germline ends. The CDR3 runs 10 residues. CDR3 protein: CAGSTGELFF. The CDR3, as DNA: TGTGCCGGAAGTACCGGGGAGCTGTTTTTT. The full variable domain, its missing parts supplied by reference TRBV7-9 and TRBJ2-2, is DTGVSQNPRHKITKRGQNVTFRCDPISEHNRLYWYRQTLGQGPEFLTYFQNEAQLEKSRLLSDRFSAERPKGSFSTLEIQRTEQGDSAMYLCAGSTGELFFGEGSRLTVL.

On this clonotype: Being one base from a much bigger clone, this may be a read error. The chain links TRBV20-1 to TRBJ2-1; D may be TRBD1 or TRBD2 (5 bases each). Germline-derived CDR1 and CDR2 are DFQATT and SNEGSKA (reference sequence). The CDR3 contains 13 residues. The DNA for the CDR3 is TGCAGGGCGAACAGGCCCAGGGACGATGAGCAGTTCTTC. Encoded protein: CRANRPRDDEQFF.

This clonotype was recorded at least ten times. V and J are TRBV4-3 and TRBJ1-4; TRBD1 might be the D (6 bases). CDR3 length: 15 residues. Germline CDR1 and CDR2: LGHNA and YSLEER. Trimming pared 0 bases from V and 8 bases from J, leaving 13 bases between. CDR3 protein: CASSQDLQGREKLFF. CDR3 sequence (DNA): TGCGCCAGCAGCCAAGACTTGCAGGGGAGGGAAAAACTGTTTTTT.

The J gene is TRBJ2-7, the V gene TRBV5-1; no clear D. From germline, CDR1 is SGHRS and CDR2 YFSETQ. V was clipped by 2 bases and J by 3 bases, with 9 bases between them. The length of the CDR3 is 13 residues. The CDR3 nucleotides are TGCGCCAGCAGCTTAGGCGCCTTCTACGAGCAGTACTTC. Residues: CASSLGAFYEQYF.

This clonotype was observed at least ten times. This chain connects TRBV27 to TRBJ2-5, with TRBD1 identical over 11 bases. The CDR3 totals 15 residues. Looked up from germline, CDR1 is MNHEY and CDR2 is SMNVEV (reference sequence). J gave up 4 bases and V 6 bases, and 7 bases lay outside the gene matches. The CDR3, as DNA: TGTGCCAGCAGATGGACAGGGGGCTCCGGAGAGACCCAGTACTTC. Translated: CASRWTGGSGETQYF.